This TCR beta chain was found in a study of blood T cell repertoires in COVID-19. About the research overall: Whether acute or convalescent, the COVID-19 samples came from the United States, Italy and Spain. In each case, the material was cDNA or gDNA derived from T cells, B-cell-depleted T cells, or PBMCs.

Per the original methods: Amplification with reference gene primers provided the estimates of nucleated cell counts. Assay used: immunoSEQ multiplex PCR; TCRdb lists only in-frame clones, some missing. V and J calls and clone size are copied from that table; D and trimming were computed from the DNA. The sample includes 70,000 to 90,000 clones, about 87% of them seen just once. This CDR3 has 14 amino acids. V shed 4 bases and J 5 bases; nucleotides not matched to a gene: 7. From germline, CDR1 is LGHDT and CDR2 YNNKEL (reference sequence). This clonotype was sampled from a man aged 80 or over with active or convalescent COVID-19. Sequences were obtained from peripheral blood. The chain uses TRBV3-1 (or the pseudogene TRBV3-2) and TRBJ2-5; TRBD1 matches 7 bases. The CDR3 here is CASSLRQGGETQYF. CDR3 coding DNA: TGTGCCAGCAGCCTCCGACAGGGTGGCGAGACCCAGTACTTC.